This T cell receptor beta chain was retrieved from a study of T cell changes during pregnancy in multiple sclerosis. Generated by immunoSEQ multiplex PCR, the TCRdb table keeps only in-frame clones and is missing some. The sample shows 36,000 or so clones, about 88% of them seen only once. Germline V gives CDR1 SQVTM, CDR2 ANQGSEA. The germline V and J ends were trimmed by 6 bases and 3 bases, with 12 bases remaining between them. There are 12 residues in the CDR3. The receptor was isolated from a female donor with multiple sclerosis, enrolled in a pregnancy study. The chain is built from TRBV29-1 and TRBJ2-7; tentatively, D is TRBD2 (5 bases). This sample comprised CD4+ T cells from peripheral blood mononuclear cells, obtained in the first trimester of pregnancy. The CDR3 loop is CSVTGLGYEQYF. CDR3 bases: TGCAGCGTAACCGGACTGGGCTACGAGCAGTACTTC.